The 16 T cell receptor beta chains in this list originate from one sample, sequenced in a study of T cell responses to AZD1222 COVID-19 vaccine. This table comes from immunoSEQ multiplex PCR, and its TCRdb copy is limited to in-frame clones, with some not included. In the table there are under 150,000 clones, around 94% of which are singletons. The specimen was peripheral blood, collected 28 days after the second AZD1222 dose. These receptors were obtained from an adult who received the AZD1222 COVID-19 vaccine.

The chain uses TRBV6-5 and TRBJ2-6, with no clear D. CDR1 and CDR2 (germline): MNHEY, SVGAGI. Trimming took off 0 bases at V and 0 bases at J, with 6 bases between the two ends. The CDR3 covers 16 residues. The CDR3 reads CASSYSGDSGANVLTF. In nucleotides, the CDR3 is TGTGCCAGCAGTTACTCTGGGGACTCTGGGGCCAACGTCCTGACTTTC.

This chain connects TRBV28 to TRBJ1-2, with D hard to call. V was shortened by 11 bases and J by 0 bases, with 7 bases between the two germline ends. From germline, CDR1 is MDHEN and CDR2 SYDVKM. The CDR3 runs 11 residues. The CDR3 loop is CARWTNYGYTF. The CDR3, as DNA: TGTGCCCGGTGGACTAACTATGGCTACACCTTC.

DNA of the CDR3: TGTGCCAGCAGCGCTTCTTTTGCTAGCGGGAGACACACCGGGGAGCTGTTTTTT. Translated, it gives CASSASFASGRHTGELFF. The chain couples TRBV11-2 to TRBJ2-2; 10 bases align to TRBD2. CDR3 length: 18 amino acids. From germline, CDR1 is SGHAT and CDR2 FQNNGV. The V and J ends lost 5 bases and 3 bases, in that order; junction bases with no gene match: 12.

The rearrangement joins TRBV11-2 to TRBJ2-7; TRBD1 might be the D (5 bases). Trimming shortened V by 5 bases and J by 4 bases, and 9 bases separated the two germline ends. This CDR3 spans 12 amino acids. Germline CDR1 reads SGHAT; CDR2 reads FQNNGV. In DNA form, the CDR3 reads TGTGCCAGCAGCGCCAGGGTTTACGAGCAGTACTTC. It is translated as CASSARVYEQYF.

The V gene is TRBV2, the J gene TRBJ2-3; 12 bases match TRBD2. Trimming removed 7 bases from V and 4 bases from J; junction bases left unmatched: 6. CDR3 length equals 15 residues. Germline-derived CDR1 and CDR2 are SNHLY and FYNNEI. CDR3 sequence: CASKRTSGKSDTQYF. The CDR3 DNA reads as TGTGCCAGCAAAAGGACTAGCGGGAAGTCAGATACGCAGTATTTT.

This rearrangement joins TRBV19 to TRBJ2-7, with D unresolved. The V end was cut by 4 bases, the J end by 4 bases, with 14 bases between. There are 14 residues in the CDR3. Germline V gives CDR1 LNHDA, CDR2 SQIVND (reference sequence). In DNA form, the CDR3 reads TGTGCCAGTAGTAGGCCAGGCCCCCGGTACGAGCAGTACTTC. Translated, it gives CASSRPGPRYEQYF.

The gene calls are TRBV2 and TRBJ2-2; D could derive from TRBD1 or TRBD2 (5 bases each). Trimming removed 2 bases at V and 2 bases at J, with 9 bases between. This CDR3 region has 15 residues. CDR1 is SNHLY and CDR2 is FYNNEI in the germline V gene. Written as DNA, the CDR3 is TGTGCCAGCAGTGAAATGGGGGTTAACACCGGGGAGCTGTTTTTT. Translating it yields CASSEMGVNTGELFF.

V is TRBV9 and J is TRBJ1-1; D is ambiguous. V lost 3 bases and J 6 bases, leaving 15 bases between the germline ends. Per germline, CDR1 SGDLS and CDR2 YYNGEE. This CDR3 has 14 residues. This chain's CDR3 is CASSAGGIDPEAFF. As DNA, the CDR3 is TGTGCCAGCAGCGCGGGTGGTATAGACCCTGAAGCTTTCTTT. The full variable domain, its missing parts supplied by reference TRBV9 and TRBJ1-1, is DSGVTQTPKHLITATGQRVTLRCSPRSGDLSVYWYQQSLDQGLQFLIQYYNGEERAKGNILERFSAQQFPDLHSELNLSSLELGDSALYFCASSAGGIDPEAFFGQGTRLTVV.

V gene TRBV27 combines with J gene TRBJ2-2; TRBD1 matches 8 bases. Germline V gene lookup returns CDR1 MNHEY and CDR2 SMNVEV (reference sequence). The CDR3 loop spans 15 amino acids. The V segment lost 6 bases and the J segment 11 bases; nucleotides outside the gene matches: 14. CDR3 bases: TGTGCCAGCAGGAGTGGGACAGGACCCCTATCAGAGCTGTTTTTT. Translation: CASRSGTGPLSELFF.

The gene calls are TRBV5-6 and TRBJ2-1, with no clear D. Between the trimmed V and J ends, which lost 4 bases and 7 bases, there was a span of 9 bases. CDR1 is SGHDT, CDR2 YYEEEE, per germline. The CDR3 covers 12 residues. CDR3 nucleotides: TGTGCCAGCAGCCTCATTAGGAATGAGCAGTTCTTC. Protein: CASSLIRNEQFF.

The CDR3 DNA sequence: TGTGCCAGCAGTGGCAACAGGGGCTACGAGCAGTACTTC. It encodes CASSGNRGYEQYF. V gene TRBV27 combines with J gene TRBJ2-7, with 7 nucleotides matching TRBD1. Germline V CDR1 and CDR2: MNHEY, SMNVEV (reference sequence). CDR3 length: 13 residues. J gave up 3 bases and V 5 bases, and 4 bases lay outside the gene matches.

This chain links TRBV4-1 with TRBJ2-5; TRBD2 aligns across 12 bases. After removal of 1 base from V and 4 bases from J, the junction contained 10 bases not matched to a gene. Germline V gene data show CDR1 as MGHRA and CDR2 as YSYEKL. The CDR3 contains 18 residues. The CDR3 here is CASSQAWSKLAGGETQYF. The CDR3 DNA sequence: TGCGCCAGCAGCCAAGCCTGGTCGAAACTAGCGGGAGGAGAGACCCAGTACTTC.

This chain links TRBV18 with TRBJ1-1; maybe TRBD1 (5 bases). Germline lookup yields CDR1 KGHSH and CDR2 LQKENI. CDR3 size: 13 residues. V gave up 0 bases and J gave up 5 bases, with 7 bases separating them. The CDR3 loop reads CASSPPGVTEAFF. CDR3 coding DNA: TGTGCCAGCTCACCACCAGGGGTGACTGAAGCTTTCTTT.

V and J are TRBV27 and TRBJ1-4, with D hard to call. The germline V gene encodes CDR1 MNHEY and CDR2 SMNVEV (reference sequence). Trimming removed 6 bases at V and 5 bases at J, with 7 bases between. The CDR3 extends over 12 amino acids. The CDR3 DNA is TGTGCCAGCAGGGACTGGAATGAAAAACTGTTTTTT. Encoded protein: CASRDWNEKLFF.

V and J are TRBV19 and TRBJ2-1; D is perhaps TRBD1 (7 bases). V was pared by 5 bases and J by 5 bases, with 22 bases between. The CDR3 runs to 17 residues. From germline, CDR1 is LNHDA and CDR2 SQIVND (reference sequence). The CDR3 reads CASSQPQGYRGNNEQFF. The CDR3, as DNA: TGTGCCAGTAGTCAGCCACAGGGGTACCGGGGGAACAATGAGCAGTTCTTC.

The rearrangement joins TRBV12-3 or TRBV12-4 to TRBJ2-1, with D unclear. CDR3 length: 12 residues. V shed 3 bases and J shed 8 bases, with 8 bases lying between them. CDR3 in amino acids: CASSFSPYEQFF. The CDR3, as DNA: TGTGCCAGCAGTTTCTCTCCGTATGAGCAGTTCTTC.